This T cell receptor beta chain was sequenced during a study of OX40 agonist ivuxolimab in advanced cancers. Concerning the study at large: The costimulatory receptor OX40 (CD134) was targeted by ivuxolimab, a fully human IgG2 agonistic monoclonal antibody. Intravenous ivuxolimab was administered to patients every 2 weeks at six dose levels: 0.01, 0.1, 0.3, 1.5, 3 and 10 mg/kg. Among the 52 dose-escalation patients, about 19 had hepatocellular carcinoma, 15 or so melanoma, 9 renal cell carcinoma and 9 head and neck cancer. A male proportion of around 81% and a mean age of approximately 61 years, ranging from roughly 23 to 85, were recorded for the dose-escalation cohort. Prior anti-PD-1, anti-PD-L1 or anti-CTLA-4 therapy was permitted, and approximately 40% of dose-escalation patients had received checkpoint inhibitors. Three dose-escalation patients achieved partial responses, one with hepatocellular carcinoma and two with cutaneous melanoma. The purpose of peripheral TCRbeta sequencing was to test whether ivuxolimab changed TCR sequence diversity and led to clonal T-cell expansion. The paper covers the monotherapy dose-escalation part of the phase I ivuxolimab trial, which included N of about 51 patients. The study at large found these results: At doses from 0.1 to 3.0 mg/kg, clonal expansion was seen in both CD4+ and CD8+ blood T cells between baseline and week 6. Low levels of normalized T-cell clonal expansion were also seen in some nonresponding patients. After ivuxolimab, expanded clones were on average more numerous among CD8+ T cells than among CD4+ T cells. Which antigens the clonally expanded peripheral T cells were specific for was not determined. In the 0.1-3.0 mg/kg groups, partial responders were among the patients with the lowest normalized peripheral clonal expansion, particularly in CD8+ T cells.

Genomic DNA was extracted from sorted cells for sequencing of the TCRbeta CDR3 region. The immunoSEQ Assay was used to sequence the TCRbeta CDR3 regions. What TCRdb holds here is the immuneACCESS table cut down to in-frame rearrangements. Part of the clones is not present; checked against another copy, under half of the missing clones reflect an unresolved V gene, and the others are unexplained. Recorded for this sample are about 16,000 clones; approximately 85% of them occurred a single time. Approximately 72% of the sample is in the top ten clones. The germline V gene encodes CDR1 MGHRA and CDR2 YSYEKL. From its cysteine to its phenylalanine, the CDR3 spans 12 amino acids. Only the CDR3 part of the read is kept: 36 bases, read in frame from the first base. Clipping removes 4 bases from V and 9 bases from J, with 3 as the unmatched junction base count. In the case of this clone: The antigen this receptor binds is unknown. No base qualities exist here, and no much larger clone lies one base off it.

Patients with a history of autoimmune disease or receiving systemic immunosuppression were excluded from the trial. Peripheral blood for TCR sequencing was drawn from every dose cohort at baseline, at cycle 4 day 1 and at cycle 7 day 1. The samples were drawn from a first-in-human, open-label, multicenter phase I dose-escalation trial of ivuxolimab. The trial enrolled adults with locally advanced or metastatic head and neck squamous cell, hepatocellular, melanoma or renal cell carcinoma. Before TCR sequencing, CD4+ T cells and CD8+ T cells from peripheral blood were sorted into separate populations.

This TCR was sampled from an adult with an advanced solid tumor such as melanoma, head and neck, liver or kidney cancer. The V gene is TRBV4-1 and the J gene is TRBJ2-1, and 7 junctional nucleotides match TRBD1. This sample comprised CD4+ or CD8+ T cells sorted from blood, obtained in a trial of the OX40 agonist ivuxolimab. The CDR3: CASSRQGAEQFF. The base sequence is TGCGCCAGCAGCCGACAGGGAGCTGAGCAGTTCTTC.